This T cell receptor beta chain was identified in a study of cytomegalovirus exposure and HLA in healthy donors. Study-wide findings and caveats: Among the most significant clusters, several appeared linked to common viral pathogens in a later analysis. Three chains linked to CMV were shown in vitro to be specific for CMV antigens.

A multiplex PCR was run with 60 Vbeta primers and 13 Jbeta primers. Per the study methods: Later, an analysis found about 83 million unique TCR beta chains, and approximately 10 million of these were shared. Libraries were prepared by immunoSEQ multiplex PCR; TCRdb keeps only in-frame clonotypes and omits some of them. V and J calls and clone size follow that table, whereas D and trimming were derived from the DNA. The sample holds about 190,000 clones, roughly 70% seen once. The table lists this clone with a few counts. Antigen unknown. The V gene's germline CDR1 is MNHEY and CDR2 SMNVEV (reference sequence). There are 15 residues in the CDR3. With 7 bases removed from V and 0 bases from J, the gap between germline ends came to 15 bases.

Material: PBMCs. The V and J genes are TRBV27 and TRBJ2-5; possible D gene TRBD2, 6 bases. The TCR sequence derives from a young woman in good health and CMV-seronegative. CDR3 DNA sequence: TGTGCCAGCAAGGTATTGCGGGATTACCAAGAGACCCAGTACTTC. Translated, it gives CASKVLRDYQETQYF.